This T cell receptor (beta chain) was found in a study of cytomegalovirus exposure and HLA in healthy donors. This PCR relied on a set of 60 Vbeta primers and 13 Jbeta primers. Generated by immunoSEQ multiplex PCR, the TCRdb table keeps only in-frame clones and is missing some. The data contain 65,000 to 85,000 clones, more than 65% of them singletons. V lost 3 bases and J 8 bases, leaving 13 bases between the germline ends. The CDR3 consists of 13 residues. Germline CDR1 is MDHEN and CDR2 is SYDVKM. Study-level points and caveats: Links to common viral pathogens appeared, in a later analysis, for several of the most significant clusters. Segments of the TCR beta V type were, in most cases, productive about 87% or about 30% of the time in an earlier analysis.

Note on this clone: Its target is unknown.

The rearrangement links TRBV28 to TRBJ1-2; no definite D call. The sample was PBMCs. The sequence was collected from a male donor in good health and CMV-seropositive. This chain's CDR3 is CASSLEGLFGYTF. The CDR3 coding sequence is TGTGCCAGCAGTTTGGAGGGCTTGTTCGGCTACACCTTC.